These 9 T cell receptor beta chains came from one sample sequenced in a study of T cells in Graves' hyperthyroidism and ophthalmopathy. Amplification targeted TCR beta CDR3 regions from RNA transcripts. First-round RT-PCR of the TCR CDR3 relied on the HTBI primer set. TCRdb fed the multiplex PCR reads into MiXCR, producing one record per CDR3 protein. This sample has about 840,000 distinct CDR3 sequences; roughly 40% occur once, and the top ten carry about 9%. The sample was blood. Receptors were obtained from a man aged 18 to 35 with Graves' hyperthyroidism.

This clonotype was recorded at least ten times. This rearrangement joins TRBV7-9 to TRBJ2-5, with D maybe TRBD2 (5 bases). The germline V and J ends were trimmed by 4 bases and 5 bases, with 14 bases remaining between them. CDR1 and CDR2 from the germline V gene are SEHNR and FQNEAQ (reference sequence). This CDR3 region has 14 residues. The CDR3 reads CASSSQIRRETQYF. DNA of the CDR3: TGTGCCAGCAGCTCCCAGATCAGGAGGGAGACCCAGTACTTC.

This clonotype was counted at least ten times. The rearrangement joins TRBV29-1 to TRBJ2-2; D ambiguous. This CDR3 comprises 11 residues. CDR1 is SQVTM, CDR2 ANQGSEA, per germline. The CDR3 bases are TGCACCGACTCGTCCACCGGGGAGCTGTTTTTT. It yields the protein CTDSSTGELFF.

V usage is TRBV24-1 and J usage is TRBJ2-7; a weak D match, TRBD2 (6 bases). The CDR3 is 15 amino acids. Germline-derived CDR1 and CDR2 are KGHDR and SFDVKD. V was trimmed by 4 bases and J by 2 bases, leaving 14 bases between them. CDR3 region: CATSDPRDSPYEQYF. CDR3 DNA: TGTGCCACCAGTGACCCCCGGGACTCGCCCTACGAGCAGTACTTC.

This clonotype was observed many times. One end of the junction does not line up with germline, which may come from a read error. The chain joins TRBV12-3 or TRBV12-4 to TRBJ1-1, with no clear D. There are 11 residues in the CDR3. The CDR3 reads CASSLGGKAFF. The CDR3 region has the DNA TGTGCCAGCAGCTTAGGTGGTAAAGCTTTCTTT.

The CDR3 loop is CASRLFGANVLTF. For the CDR3, the DNA is TGTGCCAGTAGGCTCTTCGGGGCCAACGTCCTGACTTTC. The chain recombines TRBV7-2 with TRBJ2-6; D unresolved. There are 13 residues in the CDR3. Germline lookup yields CDR1 SGHTA and CDR2 FQGNSA. Trimming removed 9 bases from V and 4 bases from J, with 10 bases in between.

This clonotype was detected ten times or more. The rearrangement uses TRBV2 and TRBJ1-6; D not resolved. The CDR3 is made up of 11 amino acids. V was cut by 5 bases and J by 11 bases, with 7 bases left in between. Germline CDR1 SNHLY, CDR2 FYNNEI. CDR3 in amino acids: CASSPQPPLHF. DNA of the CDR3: TGTGCCAGCAGTCCCCAACCACCCCTCCACTTT.

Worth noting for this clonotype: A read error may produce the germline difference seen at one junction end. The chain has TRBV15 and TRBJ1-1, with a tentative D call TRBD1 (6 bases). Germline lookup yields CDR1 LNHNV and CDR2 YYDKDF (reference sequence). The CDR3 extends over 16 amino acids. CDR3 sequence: CAASSLLGHVNTEAFF. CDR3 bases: TGTGCCGCCAGCAGCTTGTTGGGACACGTGAACACTGAAGCTTTCTTT. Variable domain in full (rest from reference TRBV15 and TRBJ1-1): DAMVIQNPRYQVTQFGKPVTLSCSQTLNHNVMYWYQQKSSQAPKLLFHYYDKDFNNEADTPDNFQSRRPNTSFCFLDIRSPGLGDTAMYLCAASSLLGHVNTEAFFGQGTRLTVV.

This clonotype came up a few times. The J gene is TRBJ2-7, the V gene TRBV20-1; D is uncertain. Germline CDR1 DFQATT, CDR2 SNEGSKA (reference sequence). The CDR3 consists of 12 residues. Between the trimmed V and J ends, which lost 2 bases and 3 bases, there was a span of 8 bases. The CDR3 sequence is CSARQNRYEQYF. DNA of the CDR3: TGCAGTGCTAGACAGAACCGCTACGAGCAGTACTTC.

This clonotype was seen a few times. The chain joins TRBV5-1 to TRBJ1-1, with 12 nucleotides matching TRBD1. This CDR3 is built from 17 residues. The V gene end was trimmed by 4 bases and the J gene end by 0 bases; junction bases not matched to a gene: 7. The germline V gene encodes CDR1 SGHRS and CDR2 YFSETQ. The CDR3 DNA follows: TGCGCCAGCAGCCGGGGACAGGGGGCTCCCCTGAACACTGAAGCTTTCTTT. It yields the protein CASSRGQGAPLNTEAFF.